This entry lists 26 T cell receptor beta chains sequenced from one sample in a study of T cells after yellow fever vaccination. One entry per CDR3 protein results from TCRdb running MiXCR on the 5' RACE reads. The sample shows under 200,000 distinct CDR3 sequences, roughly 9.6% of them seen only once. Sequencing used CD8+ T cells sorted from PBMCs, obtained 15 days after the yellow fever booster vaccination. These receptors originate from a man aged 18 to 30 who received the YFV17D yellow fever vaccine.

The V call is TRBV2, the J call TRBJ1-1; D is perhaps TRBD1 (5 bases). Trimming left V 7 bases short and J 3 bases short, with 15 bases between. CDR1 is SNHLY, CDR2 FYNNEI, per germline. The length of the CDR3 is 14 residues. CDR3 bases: TGTGCCAGCAAGGGGAGGTCAGGGTACACTGAAGCTTTCTTT. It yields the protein CASKGRSGYTEAFF.

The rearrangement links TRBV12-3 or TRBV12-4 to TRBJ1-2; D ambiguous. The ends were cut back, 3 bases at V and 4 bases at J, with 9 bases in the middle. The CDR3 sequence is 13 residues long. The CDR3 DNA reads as TGTGCCAGCAGTTTTGATACTCTCTATGGCTACACCTTC. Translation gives CASSFDTLYGYTF.

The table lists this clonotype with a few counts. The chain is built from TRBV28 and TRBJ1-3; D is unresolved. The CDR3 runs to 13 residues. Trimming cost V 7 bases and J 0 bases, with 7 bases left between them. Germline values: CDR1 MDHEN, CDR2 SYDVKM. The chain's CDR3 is CASTWISGNTIYF. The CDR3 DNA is TGTGCCAGCACCTGGATCTCTGGAAACACCATATATTTT. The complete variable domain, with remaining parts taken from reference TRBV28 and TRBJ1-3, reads DVKVTQSSRYLVKRTGEKVFLECVQDMDHENMFWYRQDPGLGLRLIYFSYDVKMKEKGDIPEGYSVSREKKERFSLILESASTNQTSMYLCASTWISGNTIYFGEGSWLTVV.

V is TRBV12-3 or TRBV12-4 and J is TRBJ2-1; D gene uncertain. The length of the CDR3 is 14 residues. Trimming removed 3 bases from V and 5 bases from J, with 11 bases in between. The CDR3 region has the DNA TGTGCCAGCAGTTTTTCCGAGACCCACAATGAGCAGTTCTTC. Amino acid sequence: CASSFSETHNEQFF.

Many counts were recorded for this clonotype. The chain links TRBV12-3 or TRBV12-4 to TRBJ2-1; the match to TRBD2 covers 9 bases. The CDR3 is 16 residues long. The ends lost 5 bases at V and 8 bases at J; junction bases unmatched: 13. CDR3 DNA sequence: TGTGCCAGCAGTCCCCGAAGGTTAGCGGGGGTGTATGAGCAGTTCTTC. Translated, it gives CASSPRRLAGVYEQFF.

The CDR3, as DNA: TGCGCCAGCAGCCAAAACTCGGGCGGTCGCACTGAAGCTTTCTTT. Translating it yields CASSQNSGGRTEAFF. The chain uses TRBV4-3 and TRBJ1-1; no clear D. The CDR3 loop spans 15 amino acids. The V gene lost 2 bases and the J gene lost 4 bases, with 14 bases spanning the gap. Germline lookup yields CDR1 LGHNA and CDR2 YSLEER.

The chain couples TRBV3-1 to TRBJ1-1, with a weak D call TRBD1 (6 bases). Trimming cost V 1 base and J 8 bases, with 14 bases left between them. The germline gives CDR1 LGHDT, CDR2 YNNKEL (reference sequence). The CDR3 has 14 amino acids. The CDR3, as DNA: TGTGCCAGCAGCCAAGGTCCCGGGGGCAGGGAAGCTTTCTTT. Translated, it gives CASSQGPGGREAFF.

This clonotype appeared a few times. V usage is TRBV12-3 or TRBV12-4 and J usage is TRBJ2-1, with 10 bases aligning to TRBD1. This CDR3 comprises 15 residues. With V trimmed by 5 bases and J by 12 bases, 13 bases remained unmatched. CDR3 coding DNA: TGTGCCAGCAGTCCGCCGGGACAGGGGCGGAGGGTGCAGTTCTTC. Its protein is CASSPPGQGRRVQFF.

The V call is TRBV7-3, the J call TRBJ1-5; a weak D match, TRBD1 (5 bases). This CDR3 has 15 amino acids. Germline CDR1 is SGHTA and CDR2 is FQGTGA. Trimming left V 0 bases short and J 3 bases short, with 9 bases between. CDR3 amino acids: CASSLTGGDNQPQHF. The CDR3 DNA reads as TGTGCCAGCAGCTTAACTGGGGGGGACAATCAGCCCCAGCATTTT.

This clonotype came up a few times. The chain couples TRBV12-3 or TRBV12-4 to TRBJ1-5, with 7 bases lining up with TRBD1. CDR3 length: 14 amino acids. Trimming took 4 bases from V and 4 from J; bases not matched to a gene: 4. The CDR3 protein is CASSWGQPNQPQHF. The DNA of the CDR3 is TGTGCCAGCAGTTGGGGACAGCCTAATCAGCCCCAGCATTTT.

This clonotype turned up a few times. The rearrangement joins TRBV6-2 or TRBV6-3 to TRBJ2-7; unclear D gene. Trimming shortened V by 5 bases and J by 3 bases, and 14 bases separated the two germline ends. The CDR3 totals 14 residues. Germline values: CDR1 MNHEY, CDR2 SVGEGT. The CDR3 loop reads CASSSLENYYEQYV. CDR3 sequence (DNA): TGTGCCAGCAGTAGCCTCGAGAATTACTACGAGCAGTACGTC.

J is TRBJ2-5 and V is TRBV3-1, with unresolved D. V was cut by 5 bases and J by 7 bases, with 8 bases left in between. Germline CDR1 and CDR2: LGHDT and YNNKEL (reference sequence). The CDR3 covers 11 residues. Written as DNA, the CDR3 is TGTGCCAGCAGCAGGCAGAGGACCCAGTACTTC. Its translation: CASSRQRTQYF.

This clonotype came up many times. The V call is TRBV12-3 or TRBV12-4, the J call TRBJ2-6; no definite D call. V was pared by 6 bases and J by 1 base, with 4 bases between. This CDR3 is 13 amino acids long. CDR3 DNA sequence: TGTGCCAGCAGCGAATCTGGGGCCAACGTCCTGACTTTC. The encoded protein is CASSESGANVLTF.

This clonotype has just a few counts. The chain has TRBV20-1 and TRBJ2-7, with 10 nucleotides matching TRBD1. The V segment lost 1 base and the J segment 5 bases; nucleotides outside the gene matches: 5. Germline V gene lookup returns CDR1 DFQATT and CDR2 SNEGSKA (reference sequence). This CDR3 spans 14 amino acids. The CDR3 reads CSARVVGQGNEQYF. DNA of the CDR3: TGCAGTGCTAGAGTTGTGGGACAGGGGAACGAGCAGTACTTC.

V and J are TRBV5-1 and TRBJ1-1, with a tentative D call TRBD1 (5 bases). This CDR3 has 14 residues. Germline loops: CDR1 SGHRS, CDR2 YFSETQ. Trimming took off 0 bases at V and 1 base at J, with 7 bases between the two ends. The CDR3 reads CASSLGDGNTEAFF. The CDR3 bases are TGCGCCAGCAGCTTGGGGGACGGGAACACTGAAGCTTTCTTT.

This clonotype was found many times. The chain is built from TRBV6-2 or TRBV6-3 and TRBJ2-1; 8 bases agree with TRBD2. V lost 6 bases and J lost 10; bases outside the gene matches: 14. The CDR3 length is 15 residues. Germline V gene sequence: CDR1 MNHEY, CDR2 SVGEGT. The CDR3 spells CASSIGGALQWEQFF. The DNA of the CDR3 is TGTGCCAGCAGCATCGGGGGGGCCCTACAATGGGAGCAGTTCTTC.

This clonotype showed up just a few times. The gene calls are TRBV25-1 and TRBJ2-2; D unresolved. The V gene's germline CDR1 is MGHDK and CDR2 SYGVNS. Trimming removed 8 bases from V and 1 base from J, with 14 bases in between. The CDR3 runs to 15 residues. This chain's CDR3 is CASELRRGNTGELFF. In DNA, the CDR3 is TGTGCCAGCGAGTTGAGGCGAGGGAACACCGGGGAGCTGTTTTTT.

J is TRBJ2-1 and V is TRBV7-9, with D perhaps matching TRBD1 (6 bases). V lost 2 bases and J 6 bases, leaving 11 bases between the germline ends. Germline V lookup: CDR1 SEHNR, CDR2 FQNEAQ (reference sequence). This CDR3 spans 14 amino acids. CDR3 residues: CASSLRTAGNEQFF. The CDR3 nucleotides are TGTGCCAGCAGCTTACGGACAGCAGGCAATGAGCAGTTCTTC.

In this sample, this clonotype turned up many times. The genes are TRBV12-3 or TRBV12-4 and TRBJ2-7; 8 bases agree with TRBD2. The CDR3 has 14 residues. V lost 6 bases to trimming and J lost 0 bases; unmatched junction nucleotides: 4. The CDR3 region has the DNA TGTGCCAGCAGCCTTACTAGCGGCTCCTACGAGCAGTACTTC. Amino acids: CASSLTSGSYEQYF.

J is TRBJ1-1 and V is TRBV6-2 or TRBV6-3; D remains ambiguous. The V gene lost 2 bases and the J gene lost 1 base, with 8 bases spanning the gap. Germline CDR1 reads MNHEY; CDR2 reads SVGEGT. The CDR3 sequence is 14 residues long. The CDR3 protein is CASSYRPANTEAFF. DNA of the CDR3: TGTGCCAGCAGTTACAGGCCGGCGAACACTGAAGCTTTCTTT.

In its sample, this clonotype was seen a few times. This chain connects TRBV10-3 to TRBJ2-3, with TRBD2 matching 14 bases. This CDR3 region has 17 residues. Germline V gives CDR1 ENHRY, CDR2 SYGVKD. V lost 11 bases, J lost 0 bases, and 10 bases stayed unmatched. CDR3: CASLGTSGGPSTDTQYF. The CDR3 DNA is TGTGCCTCACTCGGGACTAGCGGGGGTCCGAGCACAGATACGCAGTATTTT.

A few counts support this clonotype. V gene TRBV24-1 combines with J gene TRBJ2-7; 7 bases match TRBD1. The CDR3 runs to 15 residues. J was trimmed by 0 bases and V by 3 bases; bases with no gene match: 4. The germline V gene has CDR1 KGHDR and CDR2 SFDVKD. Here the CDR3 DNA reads TGTGCCACCAGTGATCCGGGACAGCTCTCCTACGAGCAGTACTTC. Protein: CATSDPGQLSYEQYF.

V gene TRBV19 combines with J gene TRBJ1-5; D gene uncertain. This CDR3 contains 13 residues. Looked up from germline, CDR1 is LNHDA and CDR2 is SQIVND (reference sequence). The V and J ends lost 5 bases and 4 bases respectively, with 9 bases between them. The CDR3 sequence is CASSFSVNQPQHF. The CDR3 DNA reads TGTGCCAGTAGTTTCTCGGTTAATCAGCCCCAGCATTTT.

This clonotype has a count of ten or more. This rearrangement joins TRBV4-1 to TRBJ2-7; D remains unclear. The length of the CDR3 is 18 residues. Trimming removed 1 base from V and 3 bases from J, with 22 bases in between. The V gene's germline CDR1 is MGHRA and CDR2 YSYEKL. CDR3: CASSQVVVLGQASYEQYF. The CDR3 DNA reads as TGCGCCAGCAGCCAAGTTGTCGTCTTAGGGCAGGCGAGCTACGAGCAGTACTTC.

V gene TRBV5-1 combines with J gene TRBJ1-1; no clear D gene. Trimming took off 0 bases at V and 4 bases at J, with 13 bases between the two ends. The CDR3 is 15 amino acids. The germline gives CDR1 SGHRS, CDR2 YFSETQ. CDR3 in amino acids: CASSLARPPGTEAFF. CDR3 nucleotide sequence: TGCGCCAGCAGCTTGGCCCGTCCCCCGGGCACTGAAGCTTTCTTT.

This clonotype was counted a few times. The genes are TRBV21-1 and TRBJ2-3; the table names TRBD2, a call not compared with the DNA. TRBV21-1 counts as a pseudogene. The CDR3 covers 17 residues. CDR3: CASSKAGAGGCTDTQYF. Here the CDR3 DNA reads TGTGCCAGCAGCAAAGCGGGTGCGGGGGGGTGCACAGATACGCAGTATTTT.